Listed here are 15 T cell receptor beta chains from one sample, sequenced in a study of PD-1 blockade in classical Hodgkin lymphoma. Following autologous stem cell transplantation, relapse occurred in every patient, and exposure to brentuximab vedotin varied. This table comes from immunoSEQ multiplex PCR, and its TCRdb copy is limited to in-frame clones, with some not included. The repertoire holds tens of thousands of clones, with approximately 81% as singletons. Sequencing used peripheral blood mononuclear cells (PBMCs), obtained before the second cycle of nivolumab. The receptors stem from a human donor with classical Hodgkin lymphoma.

This clone was counted between two and nine times. V gene TRBV19 combines with J gene TRBJ2-2, with D perhaps TRBD1 (6 bases). V lost 7 bases and J lost 3, with 21 bases in between. From germline, CDR1 is LNHDA and CDR2 SQIVND (reference sequence). The CDR3 is 17 residues long. Written as DNA, the CDR3 is TGTGCCAGTATCCCATCCGATTACAGGGCGGACACCGGGGAGCTGTTTTTT. Protein product: CASIPSDYRADTGELFF.

The chain has TRBV7-2 and TRBJ2-1; the match to TRBD2 covers 11 bases. V shed 1 base and J 7 bases; nucleotides not matched to a gene: 6. CDR1 and CDR2 (germline): SGHTA, FQGNSA. The CDR3 loop spans 16 amino acids. This CDR3 is CASSLDIAGGRNEQFF. The CDR3 bases are TGTGCCAGCAGCTTAGACATAGCGGGGGGGCGTAATGAGCAGTTCTTC.

V gene TRBV7-9 combines with J gene TRBJ2-3; D is uncertain. CDR3 length: 15 amino acids. Trimming removed 6 bases at V and 2 bases at J, with 15 bases between. The germline CDR1 and CDR2 sequences are SEHNR and FQNEAQ (reference sequence). This CDR3 reads CASSWTRPDTDTQYF. CDR3 coding DNA: TGTGCCAGCAGTTGGACGAGACCCGACACAGATACGCAGTATTTT.

The rearrangement links TRBV5-1 to TRBJ1-6, with TRBD1 identical over 9 bases. Unmatched junction bases numbered 5, after V lost 2 bases and J lost 8 bases. Germline loops: CDR1 SGHRS, CDR2 YFSETQ. This CDR3 is 15 amino acids long. Written as DNA, the CDR3 is TGCGCCAGCAGCTTCCTGACAGGGGGTGATTCACCCCTCCACTTT. Translating it yields CASSFLTGGDSPLHF.

This clone was seen a handful of times. The chain has TRBV5-4 and TRBJ2-7; D perhaps matches TRBD2 (5 bases). The CDR3 length is 14 residues. V was pared by 1 base and J by 7 bases, with 15 bases between. Germline V gives CDR1 SGHNT, CDR2 YYREEE (reference sequence). The CDR3 nucleotides read TGTGCCAGCAGCTTGTCGGCTAGCATCTGGGAGCAGTACTTC. This translates into CASSLSASIWEQYF.

This chain uses TRBV19 with TRBJ1-4; a possible D gene is TRBD1 (6 bases). V was pared by 5 bases and J by 4 bases, with 11 bases between. Per germline, CDR1 LNHDA and CDR2 SQIVND (reference sequence). This CDR3 is 14 amino acids long. The CDR3, as DNA: TGTGCCAGTAGTCTACAGGGAGATAATGAAAAACTGTTTTTT. This translates into CASSLQGDNEKLFF.

The chain carries TRBV28 and TRBJ2-7; D unresolved. CDR1 MDHEN and CDR2 SYDVKM come from the germline V gene. With 5 bases removed from V and 3 bases from J, the gap between germline ends came to 2 bases. This CDR3 is 10 amino acids long. CDR3 loop: CASSHYEQYF. The CDR3 DNA reads as TGTGCCAGCAGTCACTACGAGCAGTACTTC.

V is TRBV11-2 and J is TRBJ2-7; 9 bases align to TRBD1. V shed 1 base and J 2 bases; nucleotides not matched to a gene: 9. CDR3 length: 17 amino acids. Germline lookup yields CDR1 SGHAT and CDR2 FQNNGV. The CDR3 here is CASSLGSFRDRAYEQYF. The CDR3 region has the DNA TGTGCCAGCAGCTTAGGAAGCTTCCGGGACAGGGCCTACGAGCAGTACTTC.

The J gene is TRBJ1-2, the V gene TRBV7-2; 8 bases fit TRBD1. The CDR3 sequence is 14 residues long. Germline-derived CDR1 and CDR2 are SGHTA and FQGNSA. V was pared by 3 bases and J by 7 bases, with 7 bases of the junction left unmatched. This chain's CDR3 is CASSFSGGVGGYTF. Here the CDR3 DNA reads TGTGCCAGCAGCTTCTCAGGGGGCGTCGGTGGCTACACCTTC.

This clone was counted a single time. The chain has TRBV30 and TRBJ2-3; 7 bases are shared with TRBD2. This CDR3 has 13 residues. Germline V gene data show CDR1 as GTSNPN and CDR2 as SVGIG (reference sequence). V trimming: 4 bases; J trimming: 4 bases; junction bases outside the gene matches: 5. The CDR3 here is CAWTPGGADTQYF. For the CDR3, the DNA is TGTGCCTGGACCCCGGGGGGAGCAGATACGCAGTATTTT. The full variable domain, in which reference TRBV30 and TRBJ2-3 provide the parts outside the CDR3, is SQTIHQWPATLVQPVGSPLSLECTVEGTSNPNLYWYRQAAGRGLQLLFYSVGIGQISSEVPQNLSASRPQDRQFILSSKKLLLSDSGFYLCAWTPGGADTQYFGPGTRLTVL.

This chain connects TRBV18 to TRBJ2-5; 8 nucleotides agree with TRBD1. CDR1 KGHSH and CDR2 LQKENI come from the germline V gene. CDR3 length: 14 residues. With 4 bases clipped from V and 4 bases from J, the junction kept 5 bases outside the gene matches. DNA for the CDR3: TGTGCCAGCTCACGGACAGGGTGGAGAGAGACCCAGTACTTC. Encoded protein: CASSRTGWRETQYF.

The CDR3 region is CAISEGSRVYEQYF. In DNA, the CDR3 is TGTGCCATCAGTGAGGGGTCCAGGGTCTACGAGCAGTACTTC. The V and J genes are TRBV10-3 and TRBJ2-7; a possible D gene is TRBD1 (5 bases). V lost 2 bases and J lost 3, with 11 bases in between. The germline V gene encodes CDR1 ENHRY and CDR2 SYGVKD. The CDR3 runs to 14 residues.

This sequence joins TRBV7-1 and TRBJ2-1; D assignment may be TRBD1 or TRBD2 (5 bases each). TRBV7-1 is marked as an open reading frame, function uncertain. The V end was cut by 6 bases, the J end by 0 bases, with 21 bases between. The CDR3 has 18 amino acids. CDR3 coding DNA: TGTGCCAGCAGGGGCGGACGAAATAAGGGGACCTCCTACAATGAGCAGTTCTTC. Its protein is CASRGGRNKGTSYNEQFF.

This chain links TRBV10-2 with TRBJ2-5, with TRBD1 matching 7 bases. V shed 4 bases, J shed 2 bases, and the junction held 1 base outside the gene matches. Germline CDR1 reads WSHSY; CDR2 reads SAAADI. This CDR3 contains 13 residues. CDR3 sequence (DNA): TGCGCCAGCAGTGGGACAGGTCAAGAGACCCAGTACTTC. Encoded protein: CASSGTGQETQYF.

The chain uses TRBV7-9 and TRBJ2-7, with 7 bases that match TRBD2. This CDR3 is built from 14 residues. The junction had 11 bases not matched to a gene; V was cut back by 7 bases and J by 5 bases. The germline CDR1 and CDR2 sequences are SEHNR and FQNEAQ (reference sequence). CDR3 amino acids: CASTPGGFGNEQYF. Written as DNA, the CDR3 is TGTGCCAGCACACCCGGGGGGTTCGGAAACGAGCAGTACTTC.